This record concerns one TCR beta chain sequence. Which antigen it targets is not known. Base qualities were left out, and no much larger clone turns up one base away. The data stem from a study of blood T cell repertoires in COVID-19 (dated by TCRdb to about 2020). Background for the entire study: Samples covering the acute and convalescent phases of COVID-19 were provided by collaborators in the United States, Italy and Spain. The material from the prospective study consisted of cDNA or gDNA derived from T cells, B-cell-depleted T cells, or PBMCs. Subjects who had been exposed to COVID-19, were actively infected with it, or had recovered from it provided the deeply sampled blood TCRbeta repertoires that made up the dataset. The repertoires were released in a freely available public database intended as a resource for research on the immune response to SARS-CoV-2. Samples came from the ongoing ImmuneRACE study (first 160 participants) plus 1,254 subjects from 6 global collaborators. A de-identified subject ID, COVID-19 status, age in years and sex were almost always included in the sample metadata. Where available, HLA class I and class II types were taken from metadata supplied by the sample provider and were not determined by assay-based typing. Here is what the overall study found, with its caveats: The amount of clinical and demographic metadata varied by source and participant and was provided uncurated.

A second Seattle source provided samples from volunteer blood donors who had recovered from COVID-19. Whole blood was collected in K2EDTA tubes by collaborating institutions according to the institutions' own protocols. Collaborator samples were shipped for TCRbeta analysis as frozen whole blood, isolated PBMCs, or DNA extracted from either sample type. TCRbeta CDR3 regions were amplified from genomic DNA using the immunoSEQ Assay, a bias-controlled multiplex PCR. For the original study's pipeline: The number of nucleated cells in each sample was estimated by amplification of reference gene primers within the assay. To quantify the absolute abundance of each unique TCRbeta CDR3 rearrangement, sequence reads were collapsed and filtered. For each sample, productive Simpson clonality was calculated by taking the square root of Simpson's diversity index across productive rearrangements. In its TCRdb copy, this immuneACCESS table keeps in-frame sequences only and misses some clones. Where compared with another copy, unresolved V genes explain less than half of these, and the others have no known cause. That table furnishes V, J and clone size, whereas the DNA furnished D and trimming. The sample has hundreds of thousands of clones on record, approximately 86% of them singletons. Together, the top ten hold roughly 7% of the sample.

Trimmed from V: 6 bases; trimmed from J: 10 bases; junction bases lacking a gene match: 4. Its CDR3 holds 11 amino acids, cysteine through phenylalanine. Only the CDR3 portion is preserved as DNA: 33 bases, with reading frame beginning at the first base. The germline V gene encodes CDR1 MNHEY and CDR2 SVGAGI. Material: peripheral blood. This TCR was sampled from a man aged 55 to 69 who had recovered from COVID-19. The chain is assembled from TRBV6-5 and TRBJ2-3; TRBD1 aligns with 7 central bases. The CDR3 reads as follows: CASSLTGPQYF. In nucleotide form, the sequence is TGTGCCAGCAGCCTGACAGGGCCGCAGTATTTT.